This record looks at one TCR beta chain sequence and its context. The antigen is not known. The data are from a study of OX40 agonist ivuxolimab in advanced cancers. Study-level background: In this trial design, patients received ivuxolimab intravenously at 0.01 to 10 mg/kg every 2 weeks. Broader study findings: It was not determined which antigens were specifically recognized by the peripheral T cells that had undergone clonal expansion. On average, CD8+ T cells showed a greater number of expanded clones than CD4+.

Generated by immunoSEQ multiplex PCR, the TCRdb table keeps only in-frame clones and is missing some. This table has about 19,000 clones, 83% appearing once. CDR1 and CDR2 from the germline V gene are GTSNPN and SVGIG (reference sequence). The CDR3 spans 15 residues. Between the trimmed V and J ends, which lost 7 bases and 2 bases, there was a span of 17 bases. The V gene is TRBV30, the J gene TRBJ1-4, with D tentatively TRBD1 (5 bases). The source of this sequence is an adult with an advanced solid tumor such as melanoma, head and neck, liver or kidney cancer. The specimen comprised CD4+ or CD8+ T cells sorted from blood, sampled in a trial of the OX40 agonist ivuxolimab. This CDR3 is CASYHSRGTNEKLFF. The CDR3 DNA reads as TGTGCCTCTTACCACTCCCGGGGGACTAATGAAAAACTGTTTTTT.